Reported below is one T cell receptor beta chain. What it recognizes is unknown. This sample was included in a study of CD8 T cells in ankylosing spondylitis. The study, taken as a whole, reports: Disease-linked clones reportedly showed significant enrichment in matched ankylosing spondylitis synovial fluid. A TCR beta motif of under ten highly homologous variants appeared characteristic of ankylosing spondylitis blood.

Making the TCR beta libraries involved quantitative 5'-RACE with molecular barcodes. MiXCR was run by TCRdb on the 5' RACE reads, yielding one entry per CDR3 protein. The sample comprises over 25,000 distinct CDR3 sequences, roughly 7.9% of which are singletons, and roughly 30% rests with the top ten. Germline loops: CDR1 MNHEY, CDR2 SVGEGT. Trimming took off 6 bases at V and 0 bases at J, with 5 bases between the two ends. This CDR3 region has 12 residues. The origin of this receptor is a male donor with ankylosing spondylitis or in good health (not recorded which). The chain joins TRBV6-2 or TRBV6-3 to TRBJ1-1; no definite D call. The sequencing input was blood. For the CDR3, the DNA is TGTGCCAGCAGACCCATGAACACTGAAGCTTTCTTT. It specifies CASRPMNTEAFF.